This T cell receptor (beta chain) was retrieved from a study of T cells after yellow fever vaccination. Background on the study: Fractions containing few cells were prepared with SMART-Seq v4 Ultra Low Input.

The V and J ends lost 0 bases and 0 bases, in that order; junction bases with no gene match: 10. Germline V lookup: CDR1 DFQATT, CDR2 SNEGSKA (reference sequence). There are 18 residues in the CDR3. Production of TCR cDNA was by 5'RACE template switching, which also added a universal primer site and UMIs. TCRdb re-called the 5' RACE reads with MiXCR, one entry per CDR3 protein. Of 550,000 or so distinct CDR3 sequences in the sample, roughly a fifth were seen once. On this clonotype itself: Its matching antigen is unknown.

General observations from the study: The study noted that FACS-sorted repertoires could contain abundant clonotypes contaminating from the bulk population. Reappearing after the booster were most of the clones from primary vaccination (roughly 95% CD4, around 90% CD8).

This clonotype originated in a man younger than 45 who received the YFV17D yellow fever vaccine. The J gene is TRBJ2-4, the V gene TRBV20-1; 8 bases map to TRBD2. Sequences were derived from PBMCs, sampled 15 days after the yellow fever booster vaccination. DNA for the CDR3: TGCAGTGCTAGAGATCCCAGCGGGAGAACATTAGCCAAAAACATTCAGTACTTC. It yields the protein CSARDPSGRTLAKNIQYF.